Below are 12 T cell receptor beta chains sequenced from a single sample in a study of regulatory T cells in long-lasting Graves disease. Time point described: persistent/refractory GD, antithyroid drugs over 5 years with positive TRAb. From PBMCs, RNA was extracted and then used to make the TCR library. According to the study, TCR beta libraries were built with iRepertoire HTBI primers and CDR3-region Arm-PCR. Using its own MiXCR run on the multiplex PCR reads, TCRdb lists one record per CDR3 protein. In the table there are hundreds of thousands of distinct CDR3 sequences, under 25% of which are singletons. The starting material was peripheral blood mononuclear cells (PBMCs), obtained when the disease was refractory, from a patient treated with antithyroid drugs. These receptors originate from a female donor with Graves disease.

This clonotype was seen ten or more times. This chain connects TRBV20-1 to TRBJ1-1, with 8 nucleotides matching TRBD1. CDR1 is DFQATT, CDR2 SNEGSKA, per germline (reference sequence). Trimming took 6 bases from V and 1 from J; bases not matched to a gene: 10. CDR3 length: 15 residues. In DNA form, the CDR3 reads TGCAGTGCCCACGATACCGGGACAGGGAACACTGAAGCTTTCTTT. Its protein is CSAHDTGTGNTEAFF.

This clonotype has ten or more counts. The chain recombines TRBV5-4 with TRBJ2-7; 10 bases match TRBD2. V lost 2 bases and J lost 3; bases outside the gene matches: 2. The CDR3 covers 14 residues. Germline V lookup: CDR1 SGHNT, CDR2 YYREEE (reference sequence). CDR3 sequence reads: CASSLAGGIYEQYF. DNA for the CDR3: TGTGCCAGCAGCTTAGCGGGAGGGATCTACGAGCAGTACTTC.

This clonotype was observed at least ten times. The chain has TRBV28 and TRBJ1-2; D is perhaps TRBD1 (5 bases). Between the trimmed V and J ends, which lost 3 bases and 2 bases, there was a span of 19 bases. Per the germline V gene, CDR1 is MDHEN and CDR2 is SYDVKM. This CDR3 region has 17 residues. The CDR3 is CASSFPPGTLRNYGYTF. The CDR3 region has the DNA TGTGCCAGCAGTTTCCCTCCCGGGACGCTCAGAAACTATGGCTACACCTTC.

At least ten counts were recorded for this clonotype. This chain connects TRBV28 to TRBJ1-5, with 7 nucleotides matching TRBD1. The V gene end was trimmed by 1 base and the J gene end by 1 base; junction bases not matched to a gene: 4. Germline V lookup: CDR1 MDHEN, CDR2 SYDVKM. There are 16 residues in the CDR3. DNA for the CDR3: TGTGCCAGCAGTTTATATTCAGGGGGGAGCAATCAGCCCCAGCATTTT. It yields the protein CASSLYSGGSNQPQHF.

This clonotype was seen at least ten times. V gene TRBV28 combines with J gene TRBJ2-7; D is uncertain. The germline V gene encodes CDR1 MDHEN and CDR2 SYDVKM. CDR3 length: 15 residues. V was clipped by 6 bases and J by 0 bases, with 15 bases between them. The CDR3 region is CASRAGELSSYEQYF. The CDR3, as DNA: TGTGCCAGCAGAGCTGGAGAATTGAGCTCCTACGAGCAGTACTTC.

In its sample, this clonotype was seen many times. V usage is TRBV20-1 and J usage is TRBJ2-5, with 10 bases lining up with TRBD2. This CDR3 is built from 14 residues. CDR1 and CDR2 from the germline V gene are DFQATT and SNEGSKA (reference sequence). V gave up 5 bases and J gave up 4 bases; unmatched junction bases: 7. The CDR3 reads CSALLAGGGETQYF. As DNA, the CDR3 is TGCAGTGCTCTATTAGCGGGAGGAGGAGAGACCCAGTACTTC.

This clonotype was recorded at least ten times. The rearrangement links TRBV7-8 to TRBJ2-7; 11 nucleotides align to TRBD2. Trimming at V came to 1 base and at J to 5 bases, leaving 10 bases not matched to a gene. Germline lookup yields CDR1 SGHVS and CDR2 FQNEAQ. The CDR3 sequence is 17 residues long. The CDR3 loop reads CASSLVLLAGESDEQYF. DNA of the CDR3: TGTGCCAGCAGCTTAGTGTTACTAGCGGGAGAGTCTGACGAGCAGTACTTC.

V gene TRBV7-9 combines with J gene TRBJ1-1; D is unresolved. Trimming removed 6 bases from V and 4 bases from J, with 18 bases in between. This CDR3 is 15 amino acids long. CDR1 is SEHNR and CDR2 is FQNEAQ in the germline V gene (reference sequence). CDR3 residues: CASRRAQADRTEAFF. The DNA for the CDR3 is TGTGCCAGCAGGCGGGCCCAGGCAGACCGCACTGAAGCTTTCTTT. The full variable domain, rest sourced from reference TRBV7-9 and TRBJ1-1, is DTGVSQNPRHKITKRGQNVTFRCDPISEHNRLYWYRQTLGQGPEFLTYFQNEAQLEKSRLLSDRFSAERPKGSFSTLEIQRTEQGDSAMYLCASRRAQADRTEAFFGQGTRLTVV.

The count of this clonotype is one. The chain recombines TRBV6-2 or TRBV6-3 with TRBJ2-6, with no clear D. Germline CDR1 and CDR2: MNHEY and SVGEGT. CDR3 length: 17 amino acids. V was pared by 0 bases and J by 0 bases, with 9 bases between. CDR3: CASSYSASRSGANVLTF. CDR3 DNA: TGTGCCAGCAGTTACTCAGCCAGCCGCTCTGGGGCCAACGTCCTGACTTTC.

This clonotype showed up many times. This chain connects TRBV11-2 to TRBJ2-5; D is unresolved. The CDR3 covers 14 residues. Germline CDR1 is SGHAT and CDR2 is FQNNGV. Between the trimmed V and J ends, which lost 5 bases and 4 bases, there was a span of 14 bases. The CDR3 region is CASSPAVWGETQYF. The CDR3, as DNA: TGTGCCAGCAGCCCCGCAGTGTGGGGAGAGACCCAGTACTTC.

This clonotype was found many times. This chain joins TRBV27 and TRBJ1-1, with 9 nucleotides matching TRBD1. CDR3 length equals 16 residues. The V segment lost 3 bases and the J segment 1 base; nucleotides outside the gene matches: 6. The germline CDR1 and CDR2 sequences are MNHEY and SMNVEV (reference sequence). CDR3 region: CASSLQGQGRNTEAFF. The CDR3 nucleotides read TGTGCCAGCAGTTTGCAAGGACAGGGGCGGAACACTGAAGCTTTCTTT.

As regards this clonotype: A junction end diverges from the germline sequence, so it may reflect a read error. The CDR3 DNA reads TGTGCCAGCAGCTTAGGGCACAGCAATCGGCCCCAGCATTTT. It encodes CASSLGHSNRPQHF. The gene calls are TRBV7-2 and TRBJ1-5, with D unresolved. CDR3 size: 14 residues. The germline CDR1 and CDR2 sequences are SGHTA and FQGNSA.